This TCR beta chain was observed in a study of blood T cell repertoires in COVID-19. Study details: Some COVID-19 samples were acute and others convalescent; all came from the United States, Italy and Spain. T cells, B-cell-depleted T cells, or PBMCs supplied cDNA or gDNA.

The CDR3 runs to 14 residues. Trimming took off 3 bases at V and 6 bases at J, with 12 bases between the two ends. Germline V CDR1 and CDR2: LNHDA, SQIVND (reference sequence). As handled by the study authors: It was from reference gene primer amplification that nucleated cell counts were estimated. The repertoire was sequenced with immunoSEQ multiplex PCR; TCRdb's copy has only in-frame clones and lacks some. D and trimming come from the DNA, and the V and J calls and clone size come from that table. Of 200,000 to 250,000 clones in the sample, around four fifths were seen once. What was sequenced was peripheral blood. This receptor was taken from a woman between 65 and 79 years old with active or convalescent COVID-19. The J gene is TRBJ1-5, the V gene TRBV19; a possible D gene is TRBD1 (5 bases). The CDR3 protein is CASSIREAGQPQHF. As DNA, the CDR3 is TGTGCCAGTAGTATCAGGGAAGCTGGTCAGCCCCAGCATTTT.